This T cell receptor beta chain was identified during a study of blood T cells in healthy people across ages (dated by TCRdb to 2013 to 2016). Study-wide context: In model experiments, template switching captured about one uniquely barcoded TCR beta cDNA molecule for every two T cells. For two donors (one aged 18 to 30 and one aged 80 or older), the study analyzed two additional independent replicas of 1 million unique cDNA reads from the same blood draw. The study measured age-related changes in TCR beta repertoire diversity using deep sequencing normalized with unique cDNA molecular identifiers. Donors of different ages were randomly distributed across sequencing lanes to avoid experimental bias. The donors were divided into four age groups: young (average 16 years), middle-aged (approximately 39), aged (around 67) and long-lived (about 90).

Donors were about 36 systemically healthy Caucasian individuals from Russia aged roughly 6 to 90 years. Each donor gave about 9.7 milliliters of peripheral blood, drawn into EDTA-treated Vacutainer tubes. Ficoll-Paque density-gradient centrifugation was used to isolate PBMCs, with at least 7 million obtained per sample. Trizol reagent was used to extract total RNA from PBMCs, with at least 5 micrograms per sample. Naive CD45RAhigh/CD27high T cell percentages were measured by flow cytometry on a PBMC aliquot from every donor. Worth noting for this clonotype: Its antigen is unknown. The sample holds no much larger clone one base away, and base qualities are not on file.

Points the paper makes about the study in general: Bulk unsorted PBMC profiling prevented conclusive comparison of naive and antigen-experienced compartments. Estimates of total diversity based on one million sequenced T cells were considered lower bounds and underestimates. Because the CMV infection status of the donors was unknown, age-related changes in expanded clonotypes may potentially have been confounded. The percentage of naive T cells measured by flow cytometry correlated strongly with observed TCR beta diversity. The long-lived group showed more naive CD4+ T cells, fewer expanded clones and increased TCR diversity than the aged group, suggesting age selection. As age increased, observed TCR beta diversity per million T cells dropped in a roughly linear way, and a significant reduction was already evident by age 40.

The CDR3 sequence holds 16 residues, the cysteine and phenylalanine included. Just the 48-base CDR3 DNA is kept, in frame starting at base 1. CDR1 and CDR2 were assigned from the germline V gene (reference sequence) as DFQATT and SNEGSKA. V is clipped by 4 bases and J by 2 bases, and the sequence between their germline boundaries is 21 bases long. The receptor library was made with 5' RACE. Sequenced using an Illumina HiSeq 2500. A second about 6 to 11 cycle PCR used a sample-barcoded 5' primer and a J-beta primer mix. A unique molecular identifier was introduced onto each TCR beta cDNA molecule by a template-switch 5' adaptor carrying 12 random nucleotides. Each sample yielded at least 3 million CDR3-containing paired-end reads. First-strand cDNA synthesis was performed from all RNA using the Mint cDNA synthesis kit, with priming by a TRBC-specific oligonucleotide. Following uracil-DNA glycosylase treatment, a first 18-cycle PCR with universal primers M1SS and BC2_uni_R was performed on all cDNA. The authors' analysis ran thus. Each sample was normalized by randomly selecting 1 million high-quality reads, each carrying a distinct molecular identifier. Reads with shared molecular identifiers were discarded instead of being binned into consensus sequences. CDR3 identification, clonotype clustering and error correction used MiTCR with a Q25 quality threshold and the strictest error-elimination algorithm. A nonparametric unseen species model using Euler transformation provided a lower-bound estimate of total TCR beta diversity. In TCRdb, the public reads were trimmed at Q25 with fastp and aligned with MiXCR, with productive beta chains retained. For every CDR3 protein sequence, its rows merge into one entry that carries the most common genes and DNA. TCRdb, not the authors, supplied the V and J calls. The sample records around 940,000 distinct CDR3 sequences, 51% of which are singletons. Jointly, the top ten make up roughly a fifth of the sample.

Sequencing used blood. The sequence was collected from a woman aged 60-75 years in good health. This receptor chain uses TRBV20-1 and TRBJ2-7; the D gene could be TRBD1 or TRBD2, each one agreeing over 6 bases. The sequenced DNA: TGCAGTGCTACGGGGGCCTCTCCGGGCCATACCTACGAGCAGTACTTC. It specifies CSATGASPGHTYEQYF.